This is a list of T cell receptor beta chains from one sample in a study of long-term antiretroviral therapy in people with HIV. Using immunoSEQ multiplex PCR, the repertoire was profiled, and TCRdb retains in-frame clones only, with some absent. The profile shows 20,000 or so clones, roughly 80% of them singletons. The starting material was unsorted PBMCs, obtained almost 6 years after starting antiretroviral therapy. Receptor source: a young man with HIV. CDR3s include the opening cysteine and the closing phenylalanine or tryptophan. A D gene is named only where the DNA matches it firmly. The listing skips clone size in some rows; elsewhere it reads once, few, many or a size class.

v_call	d_call	j_call	clone_size	cdr3_aa	cdr3_nt
TRBV7-3	.	TRBJ2-7	.	CASSPGGGPLYEQYF	TGTGCCAGCAGCCCGGGGGGCGGCCCCCTATACGAGCAGTACTTC
TRBV27	.	TRBJ1-4	few	CASSLWGTTNEKLFF	TGTGCCAGCAGTTTATGGGGCACAACTAATGAAAAACTGTTTTTT
TRBV9	.	TRBJ1-6	.	CASSVAYNSPLHF	TGTGCCAGCAGCGTGGCCTACAATTCACCCCTCCACTTT
TRBV5-1	.	TRBJ2-7	.	CASSDRREQYF	TGCGCCAGCAGCGACAGGCGAGAGCAGTACTTC
TRBV7-8	.	TRBJ2-2	once	CASNTANTGELFF	TGTGCCAGCAACACAGCGAACACCGGGGAGCTGTTTTTT
TRBV18	.	TRBJ1-3	.	CASSPRGQGVDTIYF	TGTGCCAGCTCACCACGCGGGCAGGGCGTGGACACCATATATTTT
TRBV30	TRBD1	TRBJ1-3	.	CAWGGQGPGNTIYF	TGTGCCTGGGGGGGACAGGGACCTGGAAACACCATATATTTT
TRBV4-3	.	TRBJ1-1	.	CASSQETGTEAFF	TGCGCCAGCAGCCAAGAAACAGGGACTGAAGCTTTCTTT
TRBV2	.	TRBJ2-6	.	CASRDSSGANVLTF	TGTGCCAGCAGGGATAGCTCTGGGGCCAACGTCCTGACTTTC
TRBV6-6	.	TRBJ2-3	.	CASSLYTDTQYF	TGTGCCAGCAGTTTATACACAGATACGCAGTATTTT
TRBV27	.	TRBJ1-1	.	CASSLSSRGSTEAFF	TGTGCCAGCAGTTTATCAAGCCGGGGTTCCACTGAAGCTTTCTTT
TRBV28	.	TRBJ2-5	.	CASSVPSGDKETQYF	TGTGCCAGCAGTGTCCCGTCGGGGGATAAAGAGACCCAGTACTTC
TRBV7-2	.	TRBJ2-7	.	CASSLEYEQYF	TGTGCCAGCAGCTTAGAATACGAGCAGTACTTC
TRBV9	.	TRBJ1-1	few	CASSVIPTNTEAFF	TGTGCCAGCAGCGTAATACCGACGAACACTGAAGCTTTCTTT
TRBV5-6	.	TRBJ2-1	.	CASSLVGGDSYNEQFF	TGTGCCAGCAGCTTGGTAGGGGGGGACTCCTACAATGAGCAGTTCTTC
TRBV19	.	TRBJ1-3	.	CASSTSSVSGNTIYF	TGTGCCAGTAGTACCTCGAGCGTCTCTGGAAACACCATATATTTT
TRBV9	.	TRBJ1-2	once	CASSVGVGDYGYTF	TGTGCCAGCAGCGTAGGCGTGGGGGACTATGGCTACACCTTC
TRBV19	TRBD1	TRBJ2-7	once	CASRYSGDRYYEQYF	TGTGCCAGTAGGTACTCTGGGGACAGGTACTACGAGCAGTACTTC
TRBV18	.	TRBJ2-1	.	CASSPGVEQFF	TGTGCCAGCTCACCCGGGGTTGAGCAGTTCTTC
TRBV7-9	.	TRBJ2-5	.	CASSPSLPGTQYF	TGTGCCAGCAGCCCGAGTCTTCCTGGGACCCAGTACTTC
TRBV20-1	.	TRBJ2-7	.	CSAPDPYEQYF	TGCAGTGCCCCGGACCCCTACGAGCAGTACTTC
TRBV5-6	.	TRBJ1-1	.	CASSLGDPNTEAFF	TGTGCCAGCAGCTTGGGGGATCCGAACACTGAAGCTTTCTTT